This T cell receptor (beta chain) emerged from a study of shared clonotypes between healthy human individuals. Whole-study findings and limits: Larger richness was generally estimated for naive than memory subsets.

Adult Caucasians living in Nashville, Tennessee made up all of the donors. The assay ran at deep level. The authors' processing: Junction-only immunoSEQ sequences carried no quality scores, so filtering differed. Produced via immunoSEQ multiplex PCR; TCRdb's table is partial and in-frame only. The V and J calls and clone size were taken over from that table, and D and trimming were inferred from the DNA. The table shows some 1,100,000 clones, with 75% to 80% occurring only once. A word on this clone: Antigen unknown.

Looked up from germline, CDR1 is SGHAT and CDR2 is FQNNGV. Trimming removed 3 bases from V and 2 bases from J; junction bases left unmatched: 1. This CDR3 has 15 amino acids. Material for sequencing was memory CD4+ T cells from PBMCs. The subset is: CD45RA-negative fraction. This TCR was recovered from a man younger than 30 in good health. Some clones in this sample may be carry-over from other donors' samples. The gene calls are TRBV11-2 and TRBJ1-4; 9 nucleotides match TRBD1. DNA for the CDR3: TGTGCCAGCAGCTTGGGGACAGGGACTAATGAAAAACTGTTTTTT. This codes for CASSLGTGTNEKLFF.